These T cell receptor beta chains were read from a single sample in a study of CD8+ T cells in alopecia areata. Sequencing was performed with immunoSEQ multiplex PCR; in TCRdb, only in-frame clones are kept and a portion is missing. This table holds 200,000 or so clones, about 62% found once. Sequencing was performed on CD4+ T cells sorted from blood, taken at week 24, from a patient treated with tofacitinib. These receptors all stem from a human donor with alopecia areata. Each CDR3 is given with its conserved first and last residue. Each record gives: V gene, clone size, J gene, CDR3 protein. Size tells how often a clone was seen (once, few, many) or the class of an expanded clone, and some rows leave it out.

v_gene: TRBV6-5
abundance: few
j_gene: TRBJ1-1
CDR3aa: CASSYTPRYSTEAFF

v_gene: TRBV29-1
abundance: NA
j_gene: TRBJ2-2
CDR3aa: CSVDTEGRNTGELFF

v_gene: TRBV29-1
abundance: NA
j_gene: TRBJ1-1
CDR3aa: CSVQGQNTEAFF

v_gene: TRBV7-2
abundance: NA
j_gene: TRBJ2-7
CDR3aa: CASSLVAGSYEQYF

v_gene: TRBV29-1
abundance: once
j_gene: TRBJ1-1
CDR3aa: CSVEGWNTEAFF

v_gene: TRBV5-1
abundance: NA
j_gene: TRBJ2-1
CDR3aa: CASSLDNSYNEQFF

v_gene: TRBV5-1
abundance: NA
j_gene: TRBJ1-2
CDR3aa: CASDLDRVGYGYTF

v_gene: TRBV5-6
abundance: NA
j_gene: TRBJ1-2
CDR3aa: CASSATGDRGYTF

v_gene: TRBV2
abundance: NA
j_gene: TRBJ2-3
CDR3aa: CASSAGTDTQYF

v_gene: TRBV5-5
abundance: NA
j_gene: TRBJ2-7
CDR3aa: CASSQRELGEQYF

v_gene: TRBV7-2
abundance: few
j_gene: TRBJ2-3
CDR3aa: CASSLKIGTRSLGTDTQYF

v_gene: TRBV2
abundance: NA
j_gene: TRBJ1-2
CDR3aa: CASSEPPQGGYTF

v_gene: TRBV27
abundance: NA
j_gene: TRBJ1-1
CDR3aa: CASSFGSWNTEAFF

v_gene: TRBV5-6
abundance: NA
j_gene: TRBJ1-2
CDR3aa: CASITGLDRNYGYTF

v_gene: TRBV4-1
abundance: NA
j_gene: TRBJ1-3
CDR3aa: CASSQGGTIAGNTIYF

v_gene: TRBV2
abundance: few
j_gene: TRBJ2-3
CDR3aa: CASRQERTQYF

v_gene: TRBV28
abundance: NA
j_gene: TRBJ1-5
CDR3aa: CASSTLRGGGQPQHF

v_gene: TRBV27
abundance: NA
j_gene: TRBJ2-5
CDR3aa: CASSLGRTETQYF

v_gene: TRBV6-6
abundance: NA
j_gene: TRBJ2-2
CDR3aa: CASSTQGPGELFF

v_gene: TRBV29-1
abundance: few
j_gene: TRBJ2-5
CDR3aa: CSVVGGEETQYF

v_gene: TRBV30
abundance: few
j_gene: TRBJ1-5
CDR3aa: CAWSVVRGSEDQPQHF

v_gene: TRBV4-2
abundance: NA
j_gene: TRBJ2-5
CDR3aa: CASSPTSPGTTQETQYF

v_gene: TRBV13
abundance: NA
j_gene: TRBJ2-3
CDR3aa: CASSLGASTDTQYF

v_gene: TRBV29-1
abundance: NA
j_gene: TRBJ1-5
CDR3aa: CSVRTGGAGQPQHF

v_gene: TRBV9
abundance: NA
j_gene: TRBJ2-7
CDR3aa: CASSQTTDAYEQYF

v_gene: TRBV6-6
abundance: NA
j_gene: TRBJ1-1
CDR3aa: CASSYAGRTEAFF

v_gene: TRBV2
abundance: NA
j_gene: TRBJ1-2
CDR3aa: CASSVEQGNYGYTF

v_gene: TRBV28
abundance: once
j_gene: TRBJ1-1
CDR3aa: CASGAGTEAFF

v_gene: TRBV9
abundance: NA
j_gene: TRBJ2-1
CDR3aa: CASSTHNEQFF

v_gene: TRBV25-1
abundance: NA
j_gene: TRBJ1-2
CDR3aa: CASSEYQVVNGGYTF

v_gene: TRBV30
abundance: NA
j_gene: TRBJ1-1
CDR3aa: CAWSAGGLGTEAFF

v_gene: TRBV27
abundance: once
j_gene: TRBJ2-7
CDR3aa: CASRIAGGNEQYF

v_gene: TRBV7-6
abundance: NA
j_gene: TRBJ2-7
CDR3aa: CASSPLSGLETYEQYF

v_gene: TRBV2
abundance: NA
j_gene: TRBJ2-1
CDR3aa: CASSWTSGSRNEQFF

v_gene: TRBV4-2
abundance: NA
j_gene: TRBJ2-1
CDR3aa: CASSQGLPNEQFF

v_gene: TRBV7-3
abundance: NA
j_gene: TRBJ2-2
CDR3aa: CASSLGDRVTGELFF

v_gene: TRBV5-1
abundance: NA
j_gene: TRBJ2-1
CDR3aa: CASSPTSGRGNEQFF

v_gene: TRBV29-1
abundance: NA
j_gene: TRBJ1-2
CDR3aa: CSVARFGGGYTF

v_gene: TRBV7-2
abundance: few
j_gene: TRBJ2-5
CDR3aa: CASSFYGPQETQYF

v_gene: TRBV25-1
abundance: NA
j_gene: TRBJ2-5
CDR3aa: CASSESGSQETQYF

v_gene: TRBV7-9
abundance: many
j_gene: TRBJ2-7
CDR3aa: CASSAGQGVNEQYF

v_gene: TRBV4-3
abundance: NA
j_gene: TRBJ2-7
CDR3aa: CASSQEDRTSGQYF

v_gene: TRBV27
abundance: NA
j_gene: TRBJ2-1
CDR3aa: CASRLAGGTYNEQFF

v_gene: TRBV7-2
abundance: NA
j_gene: TRBJ2-3
CDR3aa: CASSLGGSGRADTQYF

v_gene: TRBV9
abundance: NA
j_gene: TRBJ2-7
CDR3aa: CASSVYGDGPYEQYF

v_gene: TRBV6-5
abundance: few
j_gene: TRBJ2-2
CDR3aa: CASSSSGANTGELFF

v_gene: TRBV30
abundance: NA
j_gene: TRBJ2-1
CDR3aa: CAWSPAETSGKDNEQFF

v_gene: TRBV27
abundance: few
j_gene: TRBJ1-2
CDR3aa: CASKYTGDYGYTF

v_gene: TRBV7-2
abundance: NA
j_gene: TRBJ2-3
CDR3aa: CASSRPRDTQYF

v_gene: TRBV29-1
abundance: NA
j_gene: TRBJ2-1
CDR3aa: CSVEGWRNEQFF

v_gene: TRBV5-1
abundance: NA
j_gene: TRBJ2-3
CDR3aa: CASMFSTSPDTQYF

v_gene: TRBV9
abundance: NA
j_gene: TRBJ1-3
CDR3aa: CASSPTGLYLSGNTIYF

v_gene: TRBV15
abundance: NA
j_gene: TRBJ2-7
CDR3aa: CATSRVRAGGAEHYEQYF

v_gene: TRBV29-1
abundance: NA
j_gene: TRBJ2-7
CDR3aa: CSAEQGDEQYF